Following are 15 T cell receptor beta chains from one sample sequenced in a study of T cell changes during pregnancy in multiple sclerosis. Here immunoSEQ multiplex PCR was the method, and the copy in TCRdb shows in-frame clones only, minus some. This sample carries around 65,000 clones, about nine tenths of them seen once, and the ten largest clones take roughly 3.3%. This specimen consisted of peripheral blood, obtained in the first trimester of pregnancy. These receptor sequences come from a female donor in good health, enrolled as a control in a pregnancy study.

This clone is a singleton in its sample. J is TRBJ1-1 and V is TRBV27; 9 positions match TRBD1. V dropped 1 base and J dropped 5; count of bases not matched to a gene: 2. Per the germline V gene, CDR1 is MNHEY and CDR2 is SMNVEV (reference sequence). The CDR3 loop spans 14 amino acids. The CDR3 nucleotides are TGTGCCAGCAGTTTATACAGGGGGCAGACTGAAGCTTTCTTT. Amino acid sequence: CASSLYRGQTEAFF.

The CDR3: CASWTANYGYTF. CDR3 in DNA: TGTGCCAGCTGGACAGCTAACTATGGCTACACCTTC. The chain joins TRBV25-1 to TRBJ1-2; D is possibly TRBD1 (6 bases). The germline V gene has CDR1 MGHDK and CDR2 SYGVNS. V shed 8 bases and J shed 0 bases, with 7 bases lying between them. The CDR3 is 12 amino acids.

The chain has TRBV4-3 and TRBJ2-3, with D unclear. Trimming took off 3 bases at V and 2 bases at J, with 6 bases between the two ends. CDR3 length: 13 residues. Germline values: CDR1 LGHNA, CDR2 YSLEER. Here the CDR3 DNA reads TGCGCCAGCAGCCAGGAGACCACAGATACGCAGTATTTT. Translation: CASSQETTDTQYF.

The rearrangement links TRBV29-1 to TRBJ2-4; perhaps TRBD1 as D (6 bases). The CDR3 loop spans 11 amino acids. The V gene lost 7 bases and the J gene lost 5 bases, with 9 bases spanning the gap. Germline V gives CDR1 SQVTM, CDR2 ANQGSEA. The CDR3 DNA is TGCAGCGGGACAGTTGAAAACATTCAGTACTTC. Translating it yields CSGTVENIQYF.

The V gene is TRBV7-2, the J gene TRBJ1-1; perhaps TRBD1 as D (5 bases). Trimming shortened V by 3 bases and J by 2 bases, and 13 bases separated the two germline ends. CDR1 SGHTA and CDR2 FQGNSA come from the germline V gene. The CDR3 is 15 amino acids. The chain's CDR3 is CASSLNSGLNTEAFF. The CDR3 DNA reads TGTGCCAGCAGCTTGAATTCAGGGCTAAACACTGAAGCTTTCTTT.

The CDR3 nucleotides are TGTGCCAGTTCTTTTTTGAACACTGAAGCTTTCTTT. Amino acid sequence: CASSFLNTEAFF. This chain connects TRBV19 to TRBJ1-1; D remains ambiguous. CDR3 length: 12 amino acids. The V and J ends lost 8 bases and 0 bases respectively, with 7 bases between them. Germline-derived CDR1 and CDR2 are LNHDA and SQIVND (reference sequence). Full variable domain (rest looked up from reference TRBV19 and TRBJ1-1): DGGITQSPKYLFRKEGQNVTLSCEQNLNHDAMYWYRQDPGQGLRLIYYSQIVNDFQKGDIAEGYSVSREKKESFPLTVTSAQKNPTAFYLCASSFLNTEAFFGQGTRLTVV.

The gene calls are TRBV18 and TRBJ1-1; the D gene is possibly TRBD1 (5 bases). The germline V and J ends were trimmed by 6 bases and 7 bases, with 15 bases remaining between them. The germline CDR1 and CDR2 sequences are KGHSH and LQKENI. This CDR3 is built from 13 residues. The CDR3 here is CASSLASTVEAFF. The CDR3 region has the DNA TGTGCCAGCTCGCTCGCCTCGACAGTTGAAGCTTTCTTT.

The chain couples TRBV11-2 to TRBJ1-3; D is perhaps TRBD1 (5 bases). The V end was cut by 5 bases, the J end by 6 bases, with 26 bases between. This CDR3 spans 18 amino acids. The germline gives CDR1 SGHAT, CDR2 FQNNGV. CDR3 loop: CASSLSTGGTGPLNTIYF. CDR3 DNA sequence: TGTGCCAGCAGCCTCTCGACCGGAGGGACCGGGCCCTTAAACACCATATATTTT.

The DNA for the CDR3 is TGTGCCAGTAGTACGACGTCACAGGGAGCCTATGGCTACACCTTC. Translated: CASSTTSQGAYGYTF. V usage is TRBV19 and J usage is TRBJ1-2; perhaps TRBD1 as D (6 bases). The V and J ends lost 4 bases and 4 bases respectively, with 16 bases between them. There are 15 residues in the CDR3. Germline-derived CDR1 and CDR2 are LNHDA and SQIVND (reference sequence).

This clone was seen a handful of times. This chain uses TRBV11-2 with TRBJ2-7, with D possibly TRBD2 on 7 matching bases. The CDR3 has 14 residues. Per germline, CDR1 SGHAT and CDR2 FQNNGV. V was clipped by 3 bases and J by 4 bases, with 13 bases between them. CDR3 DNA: TGTGCCAGCAGCTTGGCGGGGGCCTTTTACGAGCAGTACTTC. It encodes CASSLAGAFYEQYF.

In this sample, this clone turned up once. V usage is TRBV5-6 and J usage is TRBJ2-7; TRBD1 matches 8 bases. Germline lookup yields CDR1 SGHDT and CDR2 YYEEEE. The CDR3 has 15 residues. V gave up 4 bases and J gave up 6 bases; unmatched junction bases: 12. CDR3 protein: CASSLRTGRLGEQYF. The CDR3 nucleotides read TGTGCCAGCAGCCTGAGGACAGGGCGCCTGGGCGAGCAGTACTTC.

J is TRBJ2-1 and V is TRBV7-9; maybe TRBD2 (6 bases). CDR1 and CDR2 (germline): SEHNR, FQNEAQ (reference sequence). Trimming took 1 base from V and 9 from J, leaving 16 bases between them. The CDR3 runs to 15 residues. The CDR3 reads CASSLEAGRLSEQFF. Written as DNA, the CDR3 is TGTGCCAGCAGCTTAGAGGCAGGGAGGCTGAGTGAGCAGTTCTTC.

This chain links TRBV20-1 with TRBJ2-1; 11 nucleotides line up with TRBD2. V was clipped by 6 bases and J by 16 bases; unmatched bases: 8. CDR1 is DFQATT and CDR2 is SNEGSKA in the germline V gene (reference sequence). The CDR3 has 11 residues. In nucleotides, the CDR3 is TGCAGTGCGCCACTAGCGGGAGAGAAATTCTTC. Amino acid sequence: CSAPLAGEKFF.

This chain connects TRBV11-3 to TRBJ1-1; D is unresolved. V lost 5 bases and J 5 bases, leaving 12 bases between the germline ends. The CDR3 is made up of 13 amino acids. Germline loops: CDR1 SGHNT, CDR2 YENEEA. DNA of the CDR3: TGTGCCAGCAGCGTATACGGGGAGACTGAAGCTTTCTTT. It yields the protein CASSVYGETEAFF.

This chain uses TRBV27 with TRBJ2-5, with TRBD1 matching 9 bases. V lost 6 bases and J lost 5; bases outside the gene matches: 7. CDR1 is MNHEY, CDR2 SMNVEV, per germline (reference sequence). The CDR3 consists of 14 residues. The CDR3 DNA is TGTGCCAGCAGGGAGACAGGGGGTGAGGAGACCCAGTACTTC. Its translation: CASRETGGEETQYF.